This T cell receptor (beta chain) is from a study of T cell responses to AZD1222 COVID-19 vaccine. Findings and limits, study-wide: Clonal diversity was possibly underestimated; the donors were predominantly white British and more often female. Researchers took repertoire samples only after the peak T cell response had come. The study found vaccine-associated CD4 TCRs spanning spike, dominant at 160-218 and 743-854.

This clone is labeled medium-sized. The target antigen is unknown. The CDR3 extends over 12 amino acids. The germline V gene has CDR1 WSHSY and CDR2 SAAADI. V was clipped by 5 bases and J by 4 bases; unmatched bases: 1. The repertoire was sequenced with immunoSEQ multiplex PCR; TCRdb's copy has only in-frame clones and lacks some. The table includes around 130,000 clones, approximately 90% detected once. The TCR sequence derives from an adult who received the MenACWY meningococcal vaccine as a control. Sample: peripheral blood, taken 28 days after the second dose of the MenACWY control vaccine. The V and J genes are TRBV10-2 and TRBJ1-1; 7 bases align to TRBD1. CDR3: CASSTGVTEAFF. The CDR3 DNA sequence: TGCGCCAGCAGTACAGGGGTCACTGAAGCTTTCTTT.